This T cell receptor beta chain was sequenced for a study of identical twins. Germline V lookup: CDR1 SGHRS, CDR2 YFSETQ. V lost 6 bases to trimming and J lost 2 bases, with 9 bases between them. The CDR3 spans 13 residues. Study-wide points: Findings came from cross-sectional statistics, without long-term follow-up of donors. Among beta out-of-frame sequences, excess sharing between twins appeared weaker. Out-of-frame alpha sequences shared between twins exhibited an excess of low generation probability.

Note on this clonotype: Its specificity is unknown.

TCRdb analysed the 5' RACE reads with MiXCR anew, one entry per CDR3 protein. Of some 590,000 distinct CDR3 sequences listed, over 8.5% are singletons. These same data were also listed under a study on yellow fever vaccine responses in identical twins.

The genes are TRBV5-1 and TRBJ2-1, with TRBD1 as a possible D gene (5 bases). This clonotype originated in a woman younger than 30 in good health. Input material: PBMCs. This CDR3 is CASIDRAYNEQFF. The CDR3 nucleotides read TGCGCCAGCATCGACAGAGCCTACAATGAGCAGTTCTTC.